The 22 T cell receptor beta chains given below trace back to one sample, sequenced in a study of CXCR3-negative and CXCR3-positive naive CD8 T cells. Researchers prepared the TRB cDNA libraries using 5' RACE with UMI labels. TCRdb reprocessed the 5' RACE reads and reports one entry per CDR3 protein, with no DNA. The sample features 65,000 to 95,000 distinct CDR3 sequences, with around 1.4% in its top ten. The sequenced material came from naive CXCR3- CD8+ T cells from blood. The sample's subset: CD45RO-CCR7+CD27+CD95- naive CD8+ T cells lacking CXCR3 (TNR3-). Every receptor here comes from a human donor in good health. Some clones in this sample may be carry-over from other donors' samples.

The gene calls are TRBV7-9 and TRBJ2-7; TCRdb returns TRBD2, unconfirmable since there is no DNA. The CDR3 spans 12 residues. Germline loops: CDR1 SEHNR, CDR2 FQNEAQ (reference sequence). The CDR3: CASSPPRGEQYF.

The chain recombines TRBV7-2 with TRBJ2-3; there is no DNA to check the TCRdb D call of TRBD1. The CDR3 spans 14 residues. Germline assignment: CDR1 SGHTA and CDR2 FQGNSA. The chain's CDR3 is CASSLVGDTDTQYF.

V gene TRBV12-3 or TRBV12-4 combines with J gene TRBJ2-3; TCRdb outputs TRBD2, but without DNA this stays unchecked. The CDR3 totals 18 residues. CDR3 loop: CASRSLTSGSGGLDTQYF.

V and J are TRBV7-3 and TRBJ2-1; the TRBD1 assignment by TCRdb is unverifiable without DNA. In germline, CDR1 is SGHTA, CDR2 FQGTGA. CDR3 size: 15 residues. The CDR3 sequence is CASSLQGSPNNEQFF. Based on the CDR3 plus reference TRBV7-3 and TRBJ2-1, the full variable domain is GAGVSQTPSNKVTEKGKYVELRCDPISGHTALYWYRQSLGQGPEFLIYFQGTGAADDSGLPNDRFFAVRPEGSVSTLKIQRTERGDSAVYLCASSLQGSPNNEQFFGPGTRLTVL.

This chain links TRBV6-2 or TRBV6-3 with TRBJ2-1. CDR1 and CDR2 (germline): MNHEY, SVGEGT. The CDR3 is 12 amino acids. CDR3 region: CASSYWRNEQFF.

The chain has TRBV7-9 and TRBJ2-7; without DNA, the TCRdb call of TRBD1 cannot be checked. The CDR3 totals 16 residues. Per the germline V gene, CDR1 is SEHNR and CDR2 is FQNEAQ (reference sequence). Here the CDR3 reads CASSFLTGEDSYEQYF. The variable domain in full, with the rest retrieved from reference TRBV7-9 and TRBJ2-7, is DTGVSQNPRHKITKRGQNVTFRCDPISEHNRLYWYRQTLGQGPEFLTYFQNEAQLEKSRLLSDRFSAERPKGSFSTLEIQRTEQGDSAMYLCASSFLTGEDSYEQYFGPGTRLTVT.

V is TRBV7-9 and J is TRBJ2-3; TCRdb outputs TRBD1, but without DNA this stays unchecked. Germline V gene sequence: CDR1 SEHNR, CDR2 FQNEAQ (reference sequence). CDR3 length: 15 amino acids. CDR3 amino acids: CASSLRLGVTDTQYF.

V gene TRBV7-3 combines with J gene TRBJ2-5; TCRdb's D call of TRBD2 is untestable without DNA. Per germline, CDR1 SGHTA and CDR2 FQGTGA. The CDR3 totals 14 residues. This CDR3 is CASSLSGEQETQYF.

The chain uses TRBV5-1 and TRBJ2-5; TCRdb designates TRBD2, a call that cannot be tested without DNA. The CDR3 is 18 residues long. Germline-derived CDR1 and CDR2 are SGHRS and YFSETQ. The CDR3 loop reads CASSRLTGTSAQMGTQYF.

The chain employs TRBV28 and TRBJ2-7; TCRdb selects TRBD1, and the lack of DNA leaves this call unchecked. CDR3 size: 12 residues. Germline V gene sequence: CDR1 MDHEN, CDR2 SYDVKM. The CDR3 spells CASRGQSYEQYF.

The J gene is TRBJ2-3, the V gene TRBV29-1; TCRdb names TRBD2, which stays unverified in the absence of DNA. In germline, CDR1 is SQVTM, CDR2 ANQGSEA. There are 15 residues in the CDR3. CDR3: CSVEDGGSETDTQYF.

The chain couples TRBV5-1 to TRBJ2-7; TCRdb's D call of TRBD2 is untestable without DNA. The CDR3 is 16 amino acids. Germline loops: CDR1 SGHRS, CDR2 YFSETQ. CDR3 in amino acids: CASSLPLAGGAYEQYF.

The V call is TRBV7-9, the J call TRBJ2-7; TCRdb returns TRBD1, unconfirmable since there is no DNA. The CDR3 has 12 amino acids. CDR1 is SEHNR, CDR2 FQNEAQ, per germline (reference sequence). CDR3 amino acids: CASSLGDDEQYF.

The J gene is TRBJ2-1, the V gene TRBV6-6; with no DNA, the TCRdb D assignment of TRBD1 cannot be verified. This CDR3 comprises 17 residues. From germline, CDR1 is MNHNY and CDR2 SVGAGI (reference sequence). The CDR3 sequence is CASSFSIWTGGSNEQFF.

The chain has TRBV29-1 and TRBJ2-3; no DNA is available, so the TRBD2 call from TCRdb remains unchecked. Germline lookup yields CDR1 SQVTM and CDR2 ANQGSEA. This CDR3 is built from 15 residues. The chain's CDR3 is CSVEGETSTTDTQYF.

This chain connects TRBV28 to TRBJ2-7. CDR3 length equals 14 residues. The germline V gene has CDR1 MDHEN and CDR2 SYDVKM. The CDR3 sequence: CASSLGRSSYEQYF.

The V call is TRBV28, the J call TRBJ2-7; lacking DNA, the TRBD1 call made by TCRdb goes unchecked. The CDR3 covers 16 residues. Germline CDR1 MDHEN, CDR2 SYDVKM. The chain's CDR3 is CASSLRGQGSSYEQYF.

The chain combines TRBV28 with TRBJ1-1; TCRdb's D call of TRBD1 is untestable without DNA. CDR1 MDHEN and CDR2 SYDVKM come from the germline V gene. The CDR3 sequence is 14 residues long. The chain's CDR3 is CASSSIGTVHEAFF.

V is TRBV11-2 and J is TRBJ2-1; with no DNA, the TCRdb D assignment of TRBD1 cannot be verified. The CDR3 sequence is 17 residues long. Germline V gene sequence: CDR1 SGHAT, CDR2 FQNNGV. CDR3 sequence reads: CASSLHVDEDWDNEQFF.

The chain links TRBV7-8 to TRBJ2-2; TCRdb selects TRBD1, and the lack of DNA leaves this call unchecked. Germline loops: CDR1 SGHVS, CDR2 FQNEAQ. This CDR3 is built from 15 residues. The CDR3 loop is CASSFSGGAAGELFF.

The rearrangement joins TRBV4-1 to TRBJ2-1; TCRdb returns TRBD2, unconfirmable since there is no DNA. The germline V gene encodes CDR1 MGHRA and CDR2 YSYEKL. This CDR3 has 15 amino acids. The CDR3 loop is CASSRLAAGWNEQFF.

J is TRBJ1-2 and V is TRBV20-1; TCRdb calls TRBD1, which cannot be checked without DNA. CDR1 DFQATT and CDR2 SNEGSKA come from the germline V gene (reference sequence). The CDR3 has 13 residues. The chain's CDR3 is CSAPIGTNYGYTF.